This T cell receptor (beta chain) was obtained from a study of OX40 agonist ivuxolimab in advanced cancers. Findings of the study overall: The average count of expanded clones was higher among CD8+ T cells than among CD4+.

Germline CDR1 and CDR2: SNHLY and FYNNEI. The CDR3 spans 13 residues. The V end was cut by 9 bases, the J end by 4 bases, with 15 bases between. Comment on this clone: Its matching antigen is unknown.

Here immunoSEQ multiplex PCR was the method, and the copy in TCRdb shows in-frame clones only, minus some. The sample records 40,000 or so clones, approximately 80% being singletons. The V call is TRBV2, the J call TRBJ2-5; D might be TRBD2 (5 bases). The source of this sequence is an adult with an advanced solid tumor such as melanoma, head and neck, liver or kidney cancer. Sequenced here: CD4+ or CD8+ T cells sorted from blood, sampled in a trial of the OX40 agonist ivuxolimab. The CDR3: CASTGYIRETQYF. DNA of the CDR3: TGTGCCAGTACGGGGTACATCAGAGAGACCCAGTACTTC.